Each of the 26 T cell receptor beta chains below was sequenced from the same sample in a study of blood T cell repertoires in COVID-19. Here immunoSEQ multiplex PCR was the method, and the copy in TCRdb shows in-frame clones only, minus some. The sample carries some 55,000 clones, about 89% recorded once. Input material: peripheral blood. The source is a man aged 55-75 years with acute or convalescent COVID-19.

The chain carries TRBV6-6 and TRBJ2-1, with D possibly being TRBD1 (7 bases). The germline V gene encodes CDR1 MNHNY and CDR2 SVGAGI (reference sequence). The CDR3 has 13 residues. V was clipped by 5 bases and J by 7 bases, with 12 bases between them. The CDR3 sequence is CASSQTGRNEQFF. DNA for the CDR3: TGTGCCAGCAGTCAGACAGGGAGGAATGAGCAGTTCTTC.

This sequence joins TRBV5-1 and TRBJ2-7, with D uncertain. The CDR3 consists of 13 residues. Germline CDR1 is SGHRS and CDR2 is YFSETQ. Trimming shortened V by 4 bases and J by 5 bases, and 13 bases separated the two germline ends. The CDR3 DNA follows: TGCGCCAGCAGCCCAAACCGTCCGGACGAGCAGTACTTC. Encoded protein: CASSPNRPDEQYF.

The V call is TRBV3-1 (or the pseudogene TRBV3-2), the J call TRBJ1-5, with 12 nucleotides matching TRBD1. From germline, CDR1 is LGHDT and CDR2 YNNKEL (reference sequence). Trimming cost V 4 bases and J 7 bases; bases outside gene matches: 5. This CDR3 contains 15 residues. For the CDR3, the DNA is TGTGCCAGCAGCCCCGGGACAGGGGGCAGACAGCCCCAGCATTTT. It translates to CASSPGTGGRQPQHF.

The rearrangement uses TRBV6-5 and TRBJ2-1, with D hard to call. CDR1 and CDR2 (germline): MNHEY, SVGAGI. V was cut by 5 bases and J by 0 bases, with 11 bases left in between. This CDR3 has 15 residues. CDR3 region: CASSTKLSSYNEQFF. The CDR3 nucleotides are TGTGCCAGCAGTACCAAGCTAAGCTCCTACAATGAGCAGTTCTTC.

This chain connects TRBV27 to TRBJ1-5; tentative D call: TRBD1 (6 bases). The CDR3 has 16 residues. CDR1 and CDR2 from the germline V gene are MNHEY and SMNVEV (reference sequence). Trimming stripped 2 bases from V and 4 bases from J, with 15 bases between. Written as DNA, the CDR3 is TGTGCCAGCAGTTTAGGCAGGGGCCTTCGGAATCAGCCCCAGCATTTT. The encoded protein is CASSLGRGLRNQPQHF.

This rearrangement joins TRBV27 to TRBJ1-4, with D possibly being TRBD1 (6 bases). CDR3 size: 15 residues. Germline CDR1 is MNHEY and CDR2 is SMNVEV (reference sequence). Between the trimmed V and J ends, which lost 3 bases and 3 bases, there was a span of 11 bases. CDR3: CASSFTGMANEKLFF. CDR3 nucleotides: TGTGCCAGCAGTTTCACAGGGATGGCTAATGAAAAACTGTTTTTT.

This chain connects TRBV2 to TRBJ2-7; D may be TRBD2 (6 bases). This CDR3 spans 14 amino acids. From germline, CDR1 is SNHLY and CDR2 FYNNEI. Trimming removed 7 bases from V and 6 bases from J, with 19 bases in between. The CDR3 loop reads CASTRRGKNGEQYF. The CDR3 region has the DNA TGTGCCAGCACGAGACGGGGGAAGAATGGCGAGCAGTACTTC. The full variable domain, rest sourced from reference TRBV2 and TRBJ2-7, is EPEVTQTPSHQVTQMGQEVILRCVPISNHLYFYWYRQILGQKVEFLVSFYNNEISEKSEIFDDQFSVERPDGSNFTLKIRSTKLEDSAMYFCASTRRGKNGEQYFGPGTRLTVT.

This clone was detected once. The genes are TRBV7-2 and TRBJ2-3; D perhaps matches TRBD2 (6 bases). Looked up from germline, CDR1 is SGHTA and CDR2 is FQGNSA. This CDR3 comprises 14 residues. V lost 3 bases, J lost 5 bases, and 12 bases lay in between. The CDR3 bases are TGTGCCAGCAGCTTGACTAGATTTGGAGATACGCAGTATTTT. It translates to CASSLTRFGDTQYF.

This sequence joins TRBV4-3 and TRBJ2-3; 7 bases align to TRBD2. V lost 0 bases and J lost 5; bases outside the gene matches: 8. Germline lookup yields CDR1 LGHNA and CDR2 YSLEER. This CDR3 is 16 amino acids long. The CDR3 region is CASSQDASGVGDTQYF. CDR3 coding DNA: TGCGCCAGCAGCCAAGATGCCAGCGGGGTGGGAGATACGCAGTATTTT.

The chain joins TRBV28 to TRBJ1-4; the D gene is possibly TRBD1 (5 bases). V gave up 6 bases and J gave up 3 bases, with 14 bases separating them. Germline V gene sequence: CDR1 MDHEN, CDR2 SYDVKM. CDR3 length: 15 residues. The CDR3 DNA reads as TGTGCCAGCAGCCCTGCCGGGGGGGCTAATGAAAAACTGTTTTTT. This sequence encodes CASSPAGGANEKLFF.

The CDR3 region has the DNA TGTGCCAGCAGTGAACAGGGTCCCAGGGAGCCCCAGCATTTT. Translated, it gives CASSEQGPREPQHF. V usage is TRBV6-1 and J usage is TRBJ1-5; D may be TRBD1 (5 bases). The germline V gene has CDR1 MNHNS and CDR2 SASEGT. V was cut by 2 bases and J by 8 bases, with 13 bases left in between. The CDR3 runs to 14 residues.

The table lists this clone with a count of one. The rearrangement joins TRBV9 to TRBJ2-2; D is perhaps TRBD2 (5 bases). Germline CDR1 reads SGDLS; CDR2 reads YYNGEE. The CDR3 sequence is 12 residues long. V was trimmed by 4 bases and J by 6 bases, leaving 7 bases between them. The CDR3 DNA sequence: TGTGCCAGCAGCCCCGGGGCCGGGGAGCTGTTTTTT. It specifies CASSPGAGELFF.

The V and J genes are TRBV7-8 and TRBJ1-1, with D possibly being TRBD1 (5 bases). The ends were cut back, 5 bases at V and 4 bases at J, with 17 bases in the middle. This CDR3 is built from 15 residues. Germline V gene data show CDR1 as SGHVS and CDR2 as FQNEAQ. CDR3 sequence reads: CASSPQGGFVTEAFF. DNA of the CDR3: TGTGCCAGCAGCCCCCAGGGAGGGTTTGTCACTGAAGCTTTCTTT.

The chain recombines TRBV6-6 with TRBJ1-5, with D tentatively TRBD1 (5 bases). V was pared by 6 bases and J by 0 bases, with 27 bases between. In germline, CDR1 is MNHNY, CDR2 SVGAGI (reference sequence). This CDR3 spans 20 amino acids. The chain's CDR3 is CASSLAKGRGPWNSNQPQHF. The CDR3 region has the DNA TGTGCCAGCAGCCTCGCGAAGGGAAGGGGCCCATGGAATAGCAATCAGCCCCAGCATTTT.

This chain connects TRBV4-3 to TRBJ1-1; D unclear. The CDR3 contains 16 residues. Deletions cut 0 bases from V and 0 bases from J, with 11 bases between. Per germline, CDR1 LGHNA and CDR2 YSLEER. The CDR3 nucleotides are TGCGCCAGCAGCCAAGATCTCCGAAACATGAACACTGAAGCTTTCTTT. Protein product: CASSQDLRNMNTEAFF.

The CDR3 DNA reads as TGTGCCAGCACGACTACCCCGGACGGATCCATGAACACTGAAGCTTTCTTT. This codes for CASTTTPDGSMNTEAFF. The V and J genes are TRBV14 and TRBJ1-1; no reliable D call. Germline CDR1 reads SGHDN; CDR2 reads FVKESK. The CDR3 extends over 17 amino acids. V lost 7 bases, J lost 0 bases, and 21 bases lay in between.

In this sample, this clone turned up once. The chain employs TRBV7-8 and TRBJ1-3; maybe TRBD1 (6 bases). The V gene's germline CDR1 is SGHVS and CDR2 FQNEAQ. V was clipped by 5 bases and J by 2 bases, with 22 bases between them. The CDR3 is 18 amino acids. CDR3 in DNA: TGTGCCAGCAGCCTACCCCTCGGGGGGCAATTGGCTGGAAACACCATATATTTT. Its protein product is CASSLPLGGQLAGNTIYF.

V and J are TRBV30 and TRBJ1-2; D call uncertain. V was trimmed by 2 bases and J by 2 bases, leaving 6 bases between them. CDR1 and CDR2 (germline): GTSNPN, SVGIG (reference sequence). The CDR3 extends over 12 amino acids. CDR3: CAWSQINYGYTF. The CDR3 region has the DNA TGTGCCTGGAGTCAGATAAACTATGGCTACACCTTC.

This chain connects TRBV18 to TRBJ1-1; D ambiguous. The ends were cut back, 2 bases at V and 0 bases at J, with 7 bases in the middle. Per germline, CDR1 KGHSH and CDR2 LQKENI. The CDR3 extends over 14 amino acids. DNA for the CDR3: TGTGCCAGCTCACCAGACTTGATGAACACTGAAGCTTTCTTT. This translates into CASSPDLMNTEAFF.

V gene TRBV5-1 combines with J gene TRBJ2-5; 7 bases map to TRBD1. V shed 4 bases and J 5 bases; nucleotides not matched to a gene: 5. Per the germline V gene, CDR1 is SGHRS and CDR2 is YFSETQ. The CDR3 runs 13 residues. CDR3 protein: CASSPTGVETQYF. CDR3 sequence (DNA): TGCGCCAGCAGCCCTACAGGGGTGGAGACCCAGTACTTC. Full variable domain (missing parts from reference TRBV5-1 and TRBJ2-5): KAGVTQTPRYLIKTRGQQVTLSCSPISGHRSVSWYQQTPGQGLQFLFEYFSETQRNKGNFPGRFSGRQFSNSRSEMNVSTLELGDSALYLCASSPTGVETQYFGPGTRLLVL.

This clone was observed a handful of times. The chain joins TRBV12-3 or TRBV12-4 to TRBJ1-2; D is undetermined. V was shortened by 1 base and J by 4 bases, with 7 bases between the two germline ends. The CDR3 runs to 13 residues. The CDR3 is CASSLGSGYGYTF. The CDR3, as DNA: TGTGCCAGCAGTTTAGGGTCGGGCTATGGCTACACCTTC.

This clone occurred once. V usage is TRBV14 and J usage is TRBJ1-2, with D possibly being TRBD1 (5 bases). The CDR3 extends over 16 amino acids. Germline V CDR1 and CDR2: SGHDN, FVKESK. Between the trimmed V and J ends, which lost 1 base and 2 bases, there was a span of 14 bases. CDR3 in DNA: TGTGCCAGCAGCCAAGGACCCGGGGGACTGAACTATGGCTACACCTTC. Protein: CASSQGPGGLNYGYTF.

J is TRBJ2-2 and V is TRBV5-4, with TRBD1 matching over 7 bases. Trimming at V came to 6 bases and at J to 4 bases, leaving 12 bases not matched to a gene. CDR1 and CDR2 (germline): SGHNT, YYREEE (reference sequence). This CDR3 is 16 amino acids long. The CDR3: CASTQAHRGVTGELFF. The CDR3 region has the DNA TGTGCCAGCACCCAGGCACACAGGGGCGTCACCGGGGAGCTGTTTTTT.

The J gene is TRBJ2-1, the V gene TRBV19; 9 bases map to TRBD2. With 3 bases clipped from V and 7 bases from J, the junction kept 4 bases outside the gene matches. Germline V gene sequence: CDR1 LNHDA, CDR2 SQIVND (reference sequence). The CDR3 runs to 14 residues. The CDR3 protein is CASSMAGGSNEQFF. CDR3 nucleotide sequence: TGTGCCAGTAGTATGGCGGGGGGGTCGAATGAGCAGTTCTTC.

The chain has TRBV6-2 or TRBV6-3 and TRBJ2-6; 9 positions match TRBD1. The length of the CDR3 is 20 residues. Germline loops: CDR1 MNHEY, CDR2 SVGEGT. The junction had 15 bases not matched to a gene; V was cut back by 6 bases and J by 0 bases. In nucleotides, the CDR3 is TGTGCCAGCAGCCCCCAGCCGGGACAGGGAAGGGGCTCTGGGGCCAACGTCCTGACTTTC. Its protein is CASSPQPGQGRGSGANVLTF.

The chain is built from TRBV6-2 or TRBV6-3 and TRBJ1-5; D remains ambiguous. Germline V lookup: CDR1 MNHEY, CDR2 SVGEGT. The CDR3 extends over 15 amino acids. V gave up 6 bases and J gave up 0 bases, with 12 bases separating them. Here the CDR3 DNA reads TGTGCCAGCAGCTTCACGGACTATAGCAATCAGCCCCAGCATTTT. Translated, it gives CASSFTDYSNQPQHF.